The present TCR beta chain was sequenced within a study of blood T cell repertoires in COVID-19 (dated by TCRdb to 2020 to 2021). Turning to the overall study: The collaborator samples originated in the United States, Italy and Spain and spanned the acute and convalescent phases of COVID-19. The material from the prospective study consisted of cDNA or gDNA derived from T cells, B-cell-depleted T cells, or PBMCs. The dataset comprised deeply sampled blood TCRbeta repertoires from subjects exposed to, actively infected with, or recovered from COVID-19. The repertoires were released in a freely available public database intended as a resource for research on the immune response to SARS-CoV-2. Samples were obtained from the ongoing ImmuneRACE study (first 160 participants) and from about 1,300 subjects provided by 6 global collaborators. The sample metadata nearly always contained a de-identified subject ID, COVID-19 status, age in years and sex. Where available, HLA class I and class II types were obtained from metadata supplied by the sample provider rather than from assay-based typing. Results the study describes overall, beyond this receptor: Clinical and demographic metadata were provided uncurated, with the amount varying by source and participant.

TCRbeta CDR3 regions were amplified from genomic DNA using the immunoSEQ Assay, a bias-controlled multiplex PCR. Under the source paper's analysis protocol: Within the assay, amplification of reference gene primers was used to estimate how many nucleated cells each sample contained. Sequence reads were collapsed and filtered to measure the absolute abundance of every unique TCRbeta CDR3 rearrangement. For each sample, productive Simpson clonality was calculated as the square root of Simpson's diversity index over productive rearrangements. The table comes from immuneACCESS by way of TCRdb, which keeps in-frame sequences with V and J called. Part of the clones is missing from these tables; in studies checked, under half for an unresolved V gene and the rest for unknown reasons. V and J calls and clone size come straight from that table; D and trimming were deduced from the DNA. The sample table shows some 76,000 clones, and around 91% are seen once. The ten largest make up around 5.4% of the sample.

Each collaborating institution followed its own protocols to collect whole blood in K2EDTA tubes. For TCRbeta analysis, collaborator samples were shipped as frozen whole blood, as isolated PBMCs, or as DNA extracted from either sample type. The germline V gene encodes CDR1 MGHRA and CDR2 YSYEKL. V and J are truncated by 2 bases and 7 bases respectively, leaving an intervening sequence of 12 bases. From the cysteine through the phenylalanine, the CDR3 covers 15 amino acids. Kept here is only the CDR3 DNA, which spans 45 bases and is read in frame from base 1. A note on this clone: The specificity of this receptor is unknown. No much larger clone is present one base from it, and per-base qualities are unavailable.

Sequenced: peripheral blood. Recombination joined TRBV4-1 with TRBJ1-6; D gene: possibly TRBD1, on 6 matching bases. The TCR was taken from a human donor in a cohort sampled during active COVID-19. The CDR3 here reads CASSQSPGENSPLHF. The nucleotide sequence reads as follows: TGCGCCAGCAGCCAATCCCCAGGGGAGAATTCACCCCTCCACTTT.